This T cell receptor beta chain stems from a study of a mutant IDH1 vaccine in newly diagnosed glioma. Study-wide context: Most patients had received both radiotherapy and temozolomide, the prior options being radiotherapy, temozolomide, or both. Whole-study findings and limits: Among all patients, vaccine-induced immune responses occurred in roughly 93%.

Germline loops: CDR1 SSHAT, CDR2 FNYEAQ (reference sequence). The CDR3 loop spans 15 amino acids. Here immunoSEQ multiplex PCR was the method, and the copy in TCRdb shows in-frame clones only, minus some. The sample has around 88,000 clones, about four fifths seen once. To note about this clone: Its specificity is not known. The junction shows a germline mismatch at one end, possibly a read error.

Time point: baseline, week 1 (first vaccination visit). Documented treatment: pre-vaccination baseline after standard-of-care therapy. This specimen was PBMCs, taken from a glioma patient treated with radiotherapy, temozolomide or both. The source of this sequence is a man aged 35 to 55 with glioma. The chain employs TRBV7-7 and TRBJ2-3; 7 nucleotides line up with TRBD1. CDR3: CASSLEGAGADTQYF. CDR3 DNA: TGTGCTAGCAGCTTAGAGGGGGCAGGGGCAGATACGCAGTATTTT.